The T cell receptor (beta chain) under discussion was sequenced for a study of T cells in Graves' hyperthyroidism and ophthalmopathy. About the research overall: At initial diagnosis, before any treatment had begun, peripheral blood was obtained.

The CDR3 has 15 residues. The V gene's germline CDR1 is SGHRS and CDR2 YFSETQ. J was trimmed by 1 base and V by 6 bases; bases with no gene match: 7. Over 18 months, lack of ophthalmopathy progression marked Graves' hyperthyroidism as stable. The study excluded patients with uncontrolled infection, other autoimmune disease, pregnancy or lactation. Thyroid ultrasound and orbital computed tomography, with clinical symptoms and serum thyroxine and TRAb, informed diagnoses. To note about this clonotype: A clone one base away is much larger, so this may be a read error.

Amplified regions were TCR beta CDR3 sequences from RNA transcripts. The HTBI set primed first-round TCR CDR3 RT-PCR. Using its own MiXCR run on the multiplex PCR reads, TCRdb lists one record per CDR3 protein. The sample includes 300,000 to 450,000 distinct CDR3 sequences, under 15% seen only once; the top ten take around a tenth. Sequencing was carried out using blood. The chain couples TRBV5-1 to TRBJ1-1, with 9 bases that match TRBD1. This receptor was obtained from a woman under 30 with Graves' hyperthyroidism. Written as DNA, the CDR3 is TGCGCCAGCAAGGGACAGGGCCCGGGGAACACTGAAGCTTTCTTT. This encodes CASKGQGPGNTEAFF.